In this sample, the clone carrying this T cell receptor (beta chain) turned up a few times. This CDR3 spans 15 amino acids. The germline V gene has CDR1 DFQATT and CDR2 SNEGSKA (reference sequence). The V end lost 3 bases, the J end lost 1 base, and 15 bases lay between the germline ends. Seattle's cohort entered during active infection and was followed longitudinally. The sample belongs to a study of blood T cell repertoires in COVID-19. Background on the study: Whether acute or convalescent, the COVID-19 samples came from the United States, Italy and Spain.

In the source study's methods: Amplification from reference gene primers served as the basis for estimated nucleated cell counts. Only in-frame clones appear in the TCRdb table, and some are missing; sequencing was by immunoSEQ multiplex PCR. D and trimming were read from the DNA, whereas the V and J calls and clone size are those reported in that table. The data contain more than 300,000 clones, approximately 91% of them seen just once; the ten biggest clones take up just under 7.5%. Material for sequencing was peripheral blood. The source of this sequence is a woman in her 70s with COVID-19, enrolled during active disease. The chain is built from TRBV20-1 and TRBJ1-1; D uncertain. The DNA of the CDR3 is TGCAGTGCTAGTCCTGTGAGCAGGCAGAACACTGAAGCTTTCTTT. It translates to CSASPVSRQNTEAFF.